This T cell receptor (beta chain) was profiled in a study of T cell repertoires in cytomegalovirus infection. Study as a whole: The public TCR beta signatures pointed to both CMV infection and matching HLA type.

V dropped 4 bases and J dropped 4 bases, with 9 bases sitting between them. Germline values: CDR1 LGHNA, CDR2 YSLEER. The CDR3 length is 13 residues. MiXCR, applied by TCRdb to the reads, yields one record per CDR3 protein. This sample has approximately 160,000 distinct CDR3 sequences, with 15% to 20% found just once. Source material: CD8+ T cells from PBMCs. The receptor was isolated from a human donor in good health (CMV status not recorded). Some clones in this sample may be carry-over from other donors' samples. The chain has TRBV4-3 and TRBJ2-3; weak D call: TRBD2 (5 bases). The CDR3 loop is CASSPGGPDTQYF. Here the CDR3 DNA reads TGCGCCAGCAGCCCCGGAGGACCAGATACGCAGTATTTT.